This entry features one TCR beta chain sequence. The data stem from a study of OX40 agonist ivuxolimab in advanced cancers. About the study: Those treated in dose escalation had hepatocellular carcinoma, melanoma, renal cell cancer or head and neck cancer.

The protocol was immunoSEQ multiplex PCR, while the TCRdb copy is restricted to in-frame clones and leaves out a portion. There are about 90,000 clones in the sample; more than 80% occur only once, and 6.5% to 9% lies in the top ten. The germline CDR1 and CDR2 sequences are SEHNR and FQNEAQ (reference sequence). Between the trimmed V and J ends, which lost 1 base and 7 bases, there was a span of 14 bases. This CDR3 has 14 amino acids. The chain combines TRBV7-9 with TRBJ2-7; D remains unclear. The source was CD4+ or CD8+ T cells sorted from blood, collected in a trial of the OX40 agonist ivuxolimab. The sequence was obtained from an adult with an advanced solid tumor such as melanoma, head and neck, liver or kidney cancer. The CDR3 nucleotides read TGTGCCAGCAGCTTAGTACGGAACTCTGAAGAGCAGTACTTC. It encodes CASSLVRNSEEQYF.